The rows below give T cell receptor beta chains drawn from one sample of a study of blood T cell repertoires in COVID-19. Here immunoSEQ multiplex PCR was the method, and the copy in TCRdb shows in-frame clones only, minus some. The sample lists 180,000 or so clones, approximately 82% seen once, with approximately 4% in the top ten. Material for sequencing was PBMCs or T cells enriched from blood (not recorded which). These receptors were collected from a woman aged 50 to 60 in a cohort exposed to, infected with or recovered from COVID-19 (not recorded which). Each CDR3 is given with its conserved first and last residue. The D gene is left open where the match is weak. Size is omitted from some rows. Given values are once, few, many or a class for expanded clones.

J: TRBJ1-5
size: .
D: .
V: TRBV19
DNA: TGTGCCAGTAACACGGACACATATAGCAATCAGCCCCAGCATTTT
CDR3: CASNTDTYSNQPQHF

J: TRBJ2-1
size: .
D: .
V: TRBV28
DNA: TGTGCCAGCACCTTAGGAGACGCAAAGCAGTTCTTC
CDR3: CASTLGDAKQFF

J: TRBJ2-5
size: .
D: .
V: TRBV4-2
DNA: TGTGCCAGCAGCCAAGTTCGCGGGACTCAAGAGACCCAGTACTTC
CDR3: CASSQVRGTQETQYF

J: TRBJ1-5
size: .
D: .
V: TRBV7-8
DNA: TGTGCCAGCAGCTTAGGACGAGGGAACGAGCCCCAGCATTTT
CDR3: CASSLGRGNEPQHF

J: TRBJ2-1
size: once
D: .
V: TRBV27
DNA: TGTGCCAGCAGCAAACAGGTTCACGGACCGAATGAGCAGTTCTTC
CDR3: CASSKQVHGPNEQFF

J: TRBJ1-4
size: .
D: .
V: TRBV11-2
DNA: TGTGCCAGCAGCTCTTCGAGGGCGTTTAATGAAAAACTGTTTTTT
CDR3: CASSSSRAFNEKLFF

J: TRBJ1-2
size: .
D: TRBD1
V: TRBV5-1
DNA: TGCGCCAGCACAGGGGGCGATGGCTACACCTTC
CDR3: CASTGGDGYTF

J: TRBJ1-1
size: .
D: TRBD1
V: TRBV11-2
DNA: TGTGCCAGCAGCTTAGGGACAGGGTATGGTGAAGCTTTCTTT
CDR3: CASSLGTGYGEAFF

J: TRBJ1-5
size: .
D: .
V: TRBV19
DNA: TGTGCCAGCTCCGGCTCAGGTAATCAGCCCCAGCATTTT
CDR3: CASSGSGNQPQHF

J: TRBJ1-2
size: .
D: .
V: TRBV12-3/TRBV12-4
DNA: TGTGCCAGCACTTTGAATAAAGGGGATGGCTACACCTTC
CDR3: CASTLNKGDGYTF

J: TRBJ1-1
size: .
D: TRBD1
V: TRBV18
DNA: TGTGCCAGCTCACCATTTCCGGGACAGGGAGGGAACACTGAAGCTTTCTTT
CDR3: CASSPFPGQGGNTEAFF

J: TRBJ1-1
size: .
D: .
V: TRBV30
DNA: TGTGCCTGGAGTACCCCAAACAGGGAGTGGACTGAAGCTTTCTTT
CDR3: CAWSTPNREWTEAFF

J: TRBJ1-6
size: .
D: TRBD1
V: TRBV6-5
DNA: TGTGCCAGCACCGCCGGACAGGGTTCAGAATCACCCCTCCACTTT
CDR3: CASTAGQGSESPLHF

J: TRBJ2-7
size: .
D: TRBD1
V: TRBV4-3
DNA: TGCGCCAGCAGCCAAGATGACCGGGACAGGGGTCCCCCTTACGAGCAGTACTTC
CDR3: CASSQDDRDRGPPYEQYF

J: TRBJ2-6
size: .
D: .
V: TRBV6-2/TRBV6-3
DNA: TGTGCCAGCAGTCAACCCACGGCGCTGCGGTCTGGGGCCAACGTCCTGACTTTC
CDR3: CASSQPTALRSGANVLTF

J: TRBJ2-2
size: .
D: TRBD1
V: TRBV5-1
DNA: TGCGCCAGCAGATTGACAGGGCAGAACACCGGGGAGCTGTTTTTT
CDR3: CASRLTGQNTGELFF